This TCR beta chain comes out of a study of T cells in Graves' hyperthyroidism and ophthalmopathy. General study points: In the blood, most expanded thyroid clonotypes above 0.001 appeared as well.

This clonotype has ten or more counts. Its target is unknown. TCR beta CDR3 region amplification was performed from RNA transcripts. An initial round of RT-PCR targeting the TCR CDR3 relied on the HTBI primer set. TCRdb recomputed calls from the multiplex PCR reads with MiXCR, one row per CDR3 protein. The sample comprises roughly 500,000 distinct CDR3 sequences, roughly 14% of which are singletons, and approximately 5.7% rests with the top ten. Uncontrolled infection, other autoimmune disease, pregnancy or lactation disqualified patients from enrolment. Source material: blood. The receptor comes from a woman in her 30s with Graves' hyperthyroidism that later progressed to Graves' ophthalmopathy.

Here the CDR3 reads CASSFFGTDTQYF. As DNA, the CDR3 is TGTGCCAGCAGCTTTTTTGGGACAGATACGCAGTATTTT. The chain combines TRBV7-2 with TRBJ2-3; D remains ambiguous. The V end lost 3 bases, the J end lost 3 bases, and 7 bases lay between the germline ends. CDR3 length equals 13 residues. Germline V lookup: CDR1 SGHTA, CDR2 FQGNSA. The entire variable domain, with the rest obtained from reference TRBV7-2 and TRBJ2-3, is as follows: GAGVSQSPSNKVTEKGKDVELRCDPISGHTALYWYRQSLGQGLEFLIYFQGNSAPDKSGLPSDRFSAERTGGSVSTLTIQRTQQEDSAVYLCASSFFGTDTQYFGPGTRLTVL.